This record concerns one TCR beta chain sequence. Data came from immunoSEQ multiplex PCR; TCRdb stores just in-frame clones and leaves some out. Found here are about 110,000 clones, approximately 90% of them singletons; the top ten hold approximately 4.8%. The sample originates from a study of blood T cell repertoires in COVID-19. Study in general: Samples representing acute and convalescent COVID-19 were sourced from the United States, Italy and Spain. Sources were T cells, B-cell-depleted T cells, or PBMCs; the material itself was cDNA or gDNA.

The CDR3 has 11 residues. Germline V lookup: CDR1 PRHDT, CDR2 FYEKMQ (reference sequence). The ends were cut back, 1 base at V and 7 bases at J, with 4 bases in the middle. The chain joins TRBV13 to TRBJ1-2; no clear D gene. This clonotype originated in a human donor in a cohort sampled during active COVID-19. The specimen was peripheral blood. In DNA, the CDR3 is TGTGCCAGCAGCTTAGACAGTGGCTACACCTTC. Its translation: CASSLDSGYTF.